This T cell receptor (beta chain) stems from a study of cytomegalovirus exposure and HLA in healthy donors. This PCR relied on a set of 60 Vbeta primers and 13 Jbeta primers. This table comes from immunoSEQ multiplex PCR, and its TCRdb copy is limited to in-frame clones, with some not included. The sample shows about 150,000 clones, roughly 80% of them seen only once. The V and J ends lost 3 bases and 6 bases respectively, with 24 bases between them. The CDR3 loop spans 18 amino acids. The germline gives CDR1 MDHEN, CDR2 SYDVKM. The chain uses TRBV28 and TRBJ1-5; D remains ambiguous. The receptor comes from a male donor in good health and CMV-seropositive. Specimen: PBMCs. The CDR3 reads CASSFFPPDGWTGQPQHF. The CDR3 region has the DNA TGTGCCAGCAGTTTTTTTCCACCCGACGGGTGGACTGGTCAGCCCCAGCATTTT.